This TCR beta chain came from a study of T cells in Graves' hyperthyroidism and ophthalmopathy. Overall study: Staff took peripheral blood when the initial diagnosis was made, before any treatment began. General study points: Most thyroid clonotypes expanded above 0.001 appeared in blood too. Ophthalmopathy and stable hyperthyroidism were separated by a 13 V-J model.

The CDR3 runs to 19 residues. J gave up 0 bases and V 0 bases, and 12 bases lay outside the gene matches. In germline, CDR1 is SGHAT, CDR2 FQNNGV. RNA transcripts were the template for amplifying TCR beta CDR3 regions. The HTBI primer set served for first-round RT-PCR of the TCR CDR3. In TCRdb, the multiplex PCR reads were re-called with MiXCR into one record per CDR3 protein. The table has a few hundred thousand distinct CDR3 sequences, about 12% seen once; the top ten hold 9.2%. This clonotype was picked up many times. Its antigen is unidentified. V and J are TRBV11-2 and TRBJ1-1; 8 nucleotides agree with TRBD1. The sequence came from a woman aged 18 to 35 with Graves' hyperthyroidism. Input material: blood. The DNA of the CDR3 is TGTGCCAGCAGCTTAGATGGCAGGGGACAGGCCGCTATGAACACTGAAGCTTTCTTT. This gives the protein CASSLDGRGQAAMNTEAFF.